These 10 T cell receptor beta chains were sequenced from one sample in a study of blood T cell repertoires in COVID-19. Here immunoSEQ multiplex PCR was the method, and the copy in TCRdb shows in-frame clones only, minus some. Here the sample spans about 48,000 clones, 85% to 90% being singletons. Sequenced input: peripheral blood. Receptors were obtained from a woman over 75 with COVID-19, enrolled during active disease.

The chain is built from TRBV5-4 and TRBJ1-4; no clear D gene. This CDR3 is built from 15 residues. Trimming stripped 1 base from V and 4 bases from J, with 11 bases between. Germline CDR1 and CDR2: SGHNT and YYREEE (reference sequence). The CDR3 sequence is CASSLSAGSNEKLFF. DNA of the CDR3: TGTGCCAGCAGCTTGTCGGCAGGAAGTAATGAAAAACTGTTTTTT.

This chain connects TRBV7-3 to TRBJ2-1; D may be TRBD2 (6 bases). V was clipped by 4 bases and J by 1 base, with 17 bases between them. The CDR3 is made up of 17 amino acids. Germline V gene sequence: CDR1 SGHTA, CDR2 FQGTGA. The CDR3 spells CASSSTLAASSYNEQFF. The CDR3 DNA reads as TGTGCCAGCAGCTCGACCTTAGCGGCCTCATCCTACAATGAGCAGTTCTTC.

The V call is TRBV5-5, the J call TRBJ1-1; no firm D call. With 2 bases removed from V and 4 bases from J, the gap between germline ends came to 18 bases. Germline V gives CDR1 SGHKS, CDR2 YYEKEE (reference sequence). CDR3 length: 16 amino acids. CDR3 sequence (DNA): TGTGCCAGCAGCTTACTAGGCCCGCTATTTGGCACTGAAGCTTTCTTT. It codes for CASSLLGPLFGTEAFF.

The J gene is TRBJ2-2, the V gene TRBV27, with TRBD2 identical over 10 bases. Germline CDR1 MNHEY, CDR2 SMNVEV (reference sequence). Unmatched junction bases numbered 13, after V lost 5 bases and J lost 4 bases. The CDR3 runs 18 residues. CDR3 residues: CASSPLGLAKGGTGELFF. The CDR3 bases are TGTGCCAGCAGTCCTCTGGGACTAGCGAAAGGGGGCACCGGGGAGCTGTTTTTT.

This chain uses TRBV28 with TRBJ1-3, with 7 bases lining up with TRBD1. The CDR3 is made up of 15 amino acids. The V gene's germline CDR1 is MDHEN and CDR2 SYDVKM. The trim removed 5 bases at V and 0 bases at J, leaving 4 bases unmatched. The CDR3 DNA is TGTGCCAGCAGTCCTAGGACAGGCTCTGGAAACACCATATATTTT. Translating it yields CASSPRTGSGNTIYF.

DNA for the CDR3: TGTGCCAGCAGCTGGGGCGGCGTGGCGGGAGGAGACAATGAGCAGTTCTTC. As protein: CASSWGGVAGGDNEQFF. The chain recombines TRBV5-8 with TRBJ2-1, with 8 bases aligning to TRBD2. J lost 5 bases, V lost 3 bases, and 13 bases had no gene match. Germline lookup yields CDR1 SGHTS and CDR2 YDEGEE. The CDR3 length is 17 residues. Supplemented by reference TRBV5-8 and TRBJ2-1, the full variable domain reads EAGVTQSPTHLIKTRGQQATLRCSPISGHTSVYWYQQALGLGLQFLLWYDEGEERNRGNFPPRFSGRQFPNYSSELNVNALELEDSALYLCASSWGGVAGGDNEQFFGPGTRLTVL.

The CDR3 nucleotides are TGTGCCAGCAGCACTAGCGGGAGGGGATCGGGGACCCAGTACTTC. Translated, it gives CASSTSGRGSGTQYF. This chain joins TRBV6-5 and TRBJ2-5; 13 nucleotides align to TRBD2. The junction had 8 bases not matched to a gene; V was cut back by 6 bases and J by 7 bases. The CDR3 contains 15 residues. From germline, CDR1 is MNHEY and CDR2 SVGAGI.

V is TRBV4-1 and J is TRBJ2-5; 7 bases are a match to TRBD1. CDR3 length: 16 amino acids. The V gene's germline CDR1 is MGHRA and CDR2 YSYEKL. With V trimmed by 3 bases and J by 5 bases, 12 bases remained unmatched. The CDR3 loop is CASSQGSTGSTETQYF. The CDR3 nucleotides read TGCGCCAGCAGCCAGGGATCGACAGGGAGTACGGAGACCCAGTACTTC.

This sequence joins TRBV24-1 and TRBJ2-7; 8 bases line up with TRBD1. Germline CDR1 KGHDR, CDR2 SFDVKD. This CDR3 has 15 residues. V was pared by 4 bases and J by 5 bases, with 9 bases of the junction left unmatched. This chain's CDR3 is CATSDPGQGGHEQYF. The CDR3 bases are TGTGCCACCAGTGACCCAGGACAGGGAGGACACGAGCAGTACTTC.

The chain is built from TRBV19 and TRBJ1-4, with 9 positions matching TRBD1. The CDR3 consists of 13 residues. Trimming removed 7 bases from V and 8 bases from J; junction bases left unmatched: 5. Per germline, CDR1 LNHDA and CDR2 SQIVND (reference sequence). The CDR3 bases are TGTGCCAGTATGAGGACAGGGGTAGAAAAACTGTTTTTT. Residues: CASMRTGVEKLFF.